This TCR beta chain came from a study of cytomegalovirus exposure and HLA in healthy donors. V lost 0 bases and J lost 5, with 10 bases in between. Germline V gene sequence: CDR1 KGHSH, CDR2 LQKENI. The CDR3 loop spans 14 amino acids. The table lists this clone with a count of one. What it binds is not known. Study results and caveats: Equally common other TCR beta chains were less clonally expanded than HLA-associated ones, a later analysis found. A few chains linked to CMV were shown in vitro to be specific for CMV antigens. Several V segments, TRBV6-2 and TRBV6-3 among them, could not be told apart and were dropped. Sequencing had likely introduced a cluster of highly shared sequence variants as an artifact.

The PCR ran on 60 Vbeta and 13 Jbeta primers. The data were produced by immunoSEQ multiplex PCR, yet TCRdb's version contains in-frame clones alone and is incomplete. Here the sample spans 150,000 to 200,000 clones, around 77% being singletons. The chain couples TRBV18 to TRBJ1-2; tentatively, D is TRBD1 (6 bases). The clonotype was recovered from a woman between 40 and 50 years old in good health and CMV-seronegative. The sequencing sample was made of PBMCs. DNA for the CDR3: TGTGCCAGCTCACCACCGGACAGTCCTTATGGCTACACCTTC. It is translated as CASSPPDSPYGYTF.